What follows are 16 T cell receptor beta chains derived from one specimen sequenced in a study of shared clonotypes between healthy human individuals. Profiled with immunoSEQ multiplex PCR; TCRdb holds only in-frame clones, not every one. The sample shows over a million clones, 75% to 85% of them seen only once. Specimen: memory CD4+ T cells from PBMCs. Subset of the sample: CD45RA-negative fraction. The receptors originated from a man aged 18 to 30 in good health. Some clones in this sample may be carry-over from other donors' samples.

About this clone itself: Other DNA sequences in this specimen translate into the identical CDR3. The chain links TRBV6-1 to TRBJ1-1, with D unresolved. V lost 4 bases and J lost 1, with 7 bases in between. This CDR3 region has 13 residues. Per the germline V gene, CDR1 is MNHNS and CDR2 is SASEGT. The CDR3 region is CASSVGGNTEAFF. The CDR3 DNA sequence: TGTGCCAGCAGTGTGGGAGGGAACACTGAAGCTTTCTTT.

The V and J genes are TRBV7-3 and TRBJ2-1, with TRBD1 matching 7 bases. V gave up 0 bases and J gave up 3 bases; unmatched junction bases: 5. Germline V gene sequence: CDR1 SGHTA, CDR2 FQGTGA. This CDR3 has 16 residues. The CDR3 here is CASSLTPQGSYNEQFF. CDR3 DNA sequence: TGTGCCAGCAGCTTAACCCCACAGGGGAGCTACAATGAGCAGTTCTTC.

The J gene is TRBJ1-6, the V gene TRBV28; D gene uncertain. Germline V gives CDR1 MDHEN, CDR2 SYDVKM. Trimming took 6 bases from V and 5 from J, leaving 5 bases between them. The CDR3 loop spans 12 amino acids. CDR3 in DNA: TGTGCCAGCAGACCAAATAATTCACCCCTCCACTTT. Translation gives CASRPNNSPLHF.

This clone has just a few counts. V gene TRBV11-2 combines with J gene TRBJ1-3; D is unresolved. CDR1 is SGHAT, CDR2 FQNNGV, per germline. The V end lost 0 bases, the J end lost 11 bases, and 11 bases lay between the germline ends. This CDR3 contains 13 residues. The CDR3 coding sequence is TGTGCCAGCAGCTTAGAAAGTGCCTTACCCATATATTTT. Protein product: CASSLESALPIYF.

The V call is TRBV7-6, the J call TRBJ2-3, with D perhaps matching TRBD1 or TRBD2 (6 bases each). CDR1 and CDR2 (germline): SGHVS, FNYEAQ. This CDR3 is 15 amino acids long. Trimming took off 5 bases at V and 2 bases at J, with 14 bases between the two ends. CDR3 in DNA: TGTGCCAGCAGCCGCCGGGGGCGAGACACAGATACGCAGTATTTT. Translating it yields CASSRRGRDTDTQYF.

For this clone: This same CDR3 is encoded by further DNA sequences in the sample. The chain links TRBV30 to TRBJ1-2; 7 bases align to TRBD1. The CDR3 covers 13 residues. In germline, CDR1 is GTSNPN, CDR2 SVGIG (reference sequence). Trimming removed 7 bases from V and 4 bases from J; junction bases left unmatched: 9. The CDR3 protein is CASEYGTAYGYTF. CDR3 sequence (DNA): TGTGCCTCAGAGTACGGGACAGCCTATGGCTACACCTTC.

This clone was picked up a small number of times. This chain connects TRBV19 to TRBJ2-7; 8 bases align to TRBD1. Trimming took 5 bases from V and 3 from J; bases not matched to a gene: 9. CDR1 and CDR2 (germline): LNHDA, SQIVND (reference sequence). This CDR3 contains 15 residues. This CDR3 is CASSLYGQGSYEQYF. For the CDR3, the DNA is TGTGCCAGTAGTCTCTACGGACAGGGTAGCTACGAGCAGTACTTC.

The chain employs TRBV4-3 and TRBJ2-2; tentatively, D is TRBD1 or TRBD2 (5 bases each). Germline loops: CDR1 LGHNA, CDR2 YSLEER. The V end lost 0 bases, the J end lost 4 bases, and 15 bases lay between the germline ends. This CDR3 region has 17 residues. Here the CDR3 DNA reads TGCGCCAGCAGCCAAGATAGTGGGACCCTTAGCACCGGGGAGCTGTTTTTT. It translates to CASSQDSGTLSTGELFF.

The chain employs TRBV7-2 and TRBJ1-2; D call uncertain. Germline V gives CDR1 SGHTA, CDR2 FQGNSA. The CDR3 has 13 amino acids. The germline V and J ends were trimmed by 5 bases and 2 bases, with 9 bases remaining between them. The CDR3 DNA follows: TGTGCCAGCAGCCCAGTCCAGAACTATGGCTACACCTTC. Protein: CASSPVQNYGYTF.

This sequence joins TRBV5-4 and TRBJ2-2, with 12 bases identical to TRBD1. Germline V gene data show CDR1 as SGHNT and CDR2 as YYREEE (reference sequence). The V gene end was trimmed by 0 bases and the J gene end by 6 bases; junction bases not matched to a gene: 3. This CDR3 region has 16 residues. The DNA of the CDR3 is TGTGCCAGCAGCTTGGGGGACAGGGGGCAGGCCGGGGAGCTGTTTTTT. It encodes CASSLGDRGQAGELFF. Based on the CDR3 plus reference TRBV5-4 and TRBJ2-2, the full variable domain is ETGVTQSPTHLIKTRGQQVTLRCSSQSGHNTVSWYQQALGQGPQFIFQYYREEENGRGNFPPRFSGLQFPNYSSELNVNALELDDSALYLCASSLGDRGQAGELFFGEGSRLTVL.

The chain joins TRBV5-1 to TRBJ2-3; TRBD1 aligns across 10 bases. CDR3 length: 15 residues. V trimming: 4 bases; J trimming: 6 bases; junction bases outside the gene matches: 8. Germline V gives CDR1 SGHRS, CDR2 YFSETQ. This CDR3 is CASSTGTGAGDTQYF. The CDR3 DNA reads as TGCGCCAGCAGCACTGGGACAGGGGCTGGCGATACGCAGTATTTT.

The CDR3 spells CASRSDRIGKNIQYF. The CDR3 DNA reads TGTGCCAGCAGATCAGACAGGATCGGCAAAAACATTCAGTACTTC. V gene TRBV6-5 combines with J gene TRBJ2-4, with D perhaps TRBD1 (6 bases). This CDR3 contains 15 residues. Trimming pared 6 bases from V and 3 bases from J, leaving 15 bases between. CDR1 and CDR2 (germline): MNHEY, SVGAGI.

This chain joins TRBV6-1 and TRBJ2-7, with unresolved D. Germline V gene lookup returns CDR1 MNHNS and CDR2 SASEGT. V lost 2 bases to trimming and J lost 0 bases, with 14 bases between them. This CDR3 has 16 amino acids. The CDR3 region has the DNA TGTGCCAGCAGTGAAATCTTGGGGTCTTACTCCTACGAGCAGTACTTC. It yields the protein CASSEILGSYSYEQYF.

The CDR3: CASSVDGRSTEAFF. The CDR3 DNA follows: TGTGCCAGCAGCGTAGATGGCCGGAGCACTGAAGCTTTCTTT. The chain uses TRBV9 and TRBJ1-1; D is undetermined. Deletions cut 0 bases from V and 4 bases from J, with 10 bases between. Looked up from germline, CDR1 is SGDLS and CDR2 is YYNGEE. This CDR3 has 14 amino acids.

This clone was detected only once. A far larger clone is off by one base, so a read error is likely. The chain has TRBV6-1 and TRBJ1-5; 9 nucleotides agree with TRBD1. The CDR3 totals 13 residues. Germline assignment: CDR1 MNHNS and CDR2 SASEGT. The CDR3 region has the DNA TGTGCCAGCAGGGGGACAGGGAATCAGCCCCAGCGTTTT. Translation: CASRGTGNQPQRF.

V gene TRBV6-1 combines with J gene TRBJ2-3; 11 bases fit TRBD2. The germline V gene has CDR1 MNHNS and CDR2 SASEGT. Trimming at V came to 4 bases and at J to 3 bases, leaving 6 bases not matched to a gene. This CDR3 region has 16 residues. The CDR3 reads CASSVRLAGRTDTQYF. CDR3 nucleotides: TGTGCCAGCAGTGTAAGACTAGCGGGGAGGACAGATACGCAGTATTTT.